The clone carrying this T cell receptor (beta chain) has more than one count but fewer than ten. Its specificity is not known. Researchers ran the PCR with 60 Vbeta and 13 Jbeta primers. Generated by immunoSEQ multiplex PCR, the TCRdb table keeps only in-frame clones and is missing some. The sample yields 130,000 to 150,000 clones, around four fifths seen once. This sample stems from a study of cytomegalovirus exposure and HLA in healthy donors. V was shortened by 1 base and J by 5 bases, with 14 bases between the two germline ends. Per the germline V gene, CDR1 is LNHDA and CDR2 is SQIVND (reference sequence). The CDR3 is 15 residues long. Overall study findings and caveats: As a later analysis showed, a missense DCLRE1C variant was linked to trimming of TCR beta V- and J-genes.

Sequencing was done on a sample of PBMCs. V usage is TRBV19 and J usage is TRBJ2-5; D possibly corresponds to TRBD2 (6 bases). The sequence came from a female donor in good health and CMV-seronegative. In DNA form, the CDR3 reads TGTGCCAGTAGTATAGCCCTGACTAGAACGGAGACCCAGTACTTC. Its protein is CASSIALTRTETQYF. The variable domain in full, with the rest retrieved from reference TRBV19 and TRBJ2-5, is DGGITQSPKYLFRKEGQNVTLSCEQNLNHDAMYWYRQDPGQGLRLIYYSQIVNDFQKGDIAEGYSVSREKKESFPLTVTSAQKNPTAFYLCASSIALTRTETQYFGPGTRLLVL.